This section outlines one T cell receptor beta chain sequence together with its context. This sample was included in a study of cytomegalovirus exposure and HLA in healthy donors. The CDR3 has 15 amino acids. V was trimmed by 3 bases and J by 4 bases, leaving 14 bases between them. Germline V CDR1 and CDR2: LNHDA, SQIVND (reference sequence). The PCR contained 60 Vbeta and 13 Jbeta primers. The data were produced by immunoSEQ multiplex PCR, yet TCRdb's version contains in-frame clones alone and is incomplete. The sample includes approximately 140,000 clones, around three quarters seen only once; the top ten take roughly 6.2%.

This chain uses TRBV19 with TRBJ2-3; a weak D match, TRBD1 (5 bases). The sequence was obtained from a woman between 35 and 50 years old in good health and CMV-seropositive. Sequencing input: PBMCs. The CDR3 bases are TGTGCCAGTAGTATCGGGCAGGGCGGCGCAGATACGCAGTATTTT. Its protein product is CASSIGQGGADTQYF.